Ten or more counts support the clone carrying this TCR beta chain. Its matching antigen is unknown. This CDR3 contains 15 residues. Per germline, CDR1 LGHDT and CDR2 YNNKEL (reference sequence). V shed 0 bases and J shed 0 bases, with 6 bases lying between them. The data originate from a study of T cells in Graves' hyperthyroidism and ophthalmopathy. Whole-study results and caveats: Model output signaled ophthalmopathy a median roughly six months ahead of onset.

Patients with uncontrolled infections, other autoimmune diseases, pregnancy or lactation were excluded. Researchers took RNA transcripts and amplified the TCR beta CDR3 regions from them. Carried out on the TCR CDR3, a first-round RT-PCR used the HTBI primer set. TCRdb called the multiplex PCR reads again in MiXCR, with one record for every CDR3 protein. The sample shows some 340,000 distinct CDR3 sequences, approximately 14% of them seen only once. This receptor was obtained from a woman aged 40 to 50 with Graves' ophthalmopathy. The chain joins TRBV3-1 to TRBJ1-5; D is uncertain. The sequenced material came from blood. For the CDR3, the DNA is TGTGCCAGCAGCCAAGATTGGGGTAGCAATCAGCCCCAGCATTTT. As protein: CASSQDWGSNQPQHF.